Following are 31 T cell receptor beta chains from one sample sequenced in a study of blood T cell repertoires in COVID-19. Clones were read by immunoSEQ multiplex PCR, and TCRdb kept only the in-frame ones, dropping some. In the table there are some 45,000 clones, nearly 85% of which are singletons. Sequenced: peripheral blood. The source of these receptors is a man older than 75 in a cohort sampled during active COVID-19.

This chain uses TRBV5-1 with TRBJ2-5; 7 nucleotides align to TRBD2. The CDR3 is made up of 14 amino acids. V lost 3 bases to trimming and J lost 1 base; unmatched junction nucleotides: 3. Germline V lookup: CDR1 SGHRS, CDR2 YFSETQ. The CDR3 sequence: CASSSGLGQETQYF. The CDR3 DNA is TGCGCCAGCAGCTCCGGACTAGGCCAAGAGACCCAGTACTTC.

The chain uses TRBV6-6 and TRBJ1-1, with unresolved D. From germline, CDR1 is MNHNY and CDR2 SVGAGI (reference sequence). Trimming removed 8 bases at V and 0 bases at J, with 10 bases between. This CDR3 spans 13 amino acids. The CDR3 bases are TGTGCCAGCCGCAGGTTAATGAACACTGAAGCTTTCTTT. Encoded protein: CASRRLMNTEAFF.

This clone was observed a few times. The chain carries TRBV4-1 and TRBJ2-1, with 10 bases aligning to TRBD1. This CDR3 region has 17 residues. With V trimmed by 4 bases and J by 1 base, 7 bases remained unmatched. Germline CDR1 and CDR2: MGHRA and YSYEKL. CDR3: CASSRTGTGESYNEQFF. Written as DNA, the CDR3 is TGCGCCAGCAGCCGCACCGGGACAGGGGAATCCTACAATGAGCAGTTCTTC.

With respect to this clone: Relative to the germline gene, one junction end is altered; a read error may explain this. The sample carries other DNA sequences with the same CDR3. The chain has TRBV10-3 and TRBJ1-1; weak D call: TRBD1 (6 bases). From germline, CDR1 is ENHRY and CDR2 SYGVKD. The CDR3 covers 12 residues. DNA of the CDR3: TGTGCCACCAGCCAGGGGAACACTGAGGCTTTCTTT. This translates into CATSQGNTEAFF.

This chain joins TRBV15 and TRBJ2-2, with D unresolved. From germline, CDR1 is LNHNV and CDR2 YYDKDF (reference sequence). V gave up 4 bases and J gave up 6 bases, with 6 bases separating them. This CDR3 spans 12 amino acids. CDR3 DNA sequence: TGTGCCACCAGCACTTTCTCCGGGGAGCTGTTTTTT. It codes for CATSTFSGELFF.

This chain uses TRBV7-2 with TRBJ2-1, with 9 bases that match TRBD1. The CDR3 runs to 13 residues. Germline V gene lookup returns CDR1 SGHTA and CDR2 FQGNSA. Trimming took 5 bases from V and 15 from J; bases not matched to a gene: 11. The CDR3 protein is CASSATKQGAPFF. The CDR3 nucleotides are TGTGCCAGCAGCGCGACGAAACAGGGGGCCCCGTTCTTC. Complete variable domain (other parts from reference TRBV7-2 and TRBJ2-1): GAGVSQSPSNKVTEKGKDVELRCDPISGHTALYWYRQSLGQGLEFLIYFQGNSAPDKSGLPSDRFSAERTGGSVSTLTIQRTQQEDSAVYLCASSATKQGAPFFGPGTRLTVL.

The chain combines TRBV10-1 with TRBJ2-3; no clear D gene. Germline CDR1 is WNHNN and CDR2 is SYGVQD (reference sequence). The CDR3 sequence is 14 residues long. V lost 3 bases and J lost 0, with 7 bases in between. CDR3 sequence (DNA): TGCGCCAGCAGTGACTCCACTAGCACAGATACGCAGTATTTT. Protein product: CASSDSTSTDTQYF.

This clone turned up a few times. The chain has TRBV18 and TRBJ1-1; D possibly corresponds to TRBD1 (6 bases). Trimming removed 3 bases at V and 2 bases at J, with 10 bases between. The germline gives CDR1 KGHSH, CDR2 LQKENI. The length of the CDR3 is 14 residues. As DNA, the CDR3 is TGTGCCAGCTCACCTCAGGGGATCAACACTGAAGCTTTCTTT. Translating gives CASSPQGINTEAFF. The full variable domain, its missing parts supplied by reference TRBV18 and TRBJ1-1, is NAGVMQNPRHLVRRRGQEARLRCSPMKGHSHVYWYRQLPEEGLKFMVYLQKENIIDESGMPKERFSAEFPKEGPSILRIQQVVRGDSAAYFCASSPQGINTEAFFGQGTRLTVV.

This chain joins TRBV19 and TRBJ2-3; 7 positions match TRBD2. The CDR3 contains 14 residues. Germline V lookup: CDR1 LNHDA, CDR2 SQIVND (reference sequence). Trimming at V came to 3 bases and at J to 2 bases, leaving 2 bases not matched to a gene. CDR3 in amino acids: CASSISGVTDTQYF. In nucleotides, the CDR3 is TGTGCCAGTAGTATCAGCGGGGTCACAGATACGCAGTATTTT.

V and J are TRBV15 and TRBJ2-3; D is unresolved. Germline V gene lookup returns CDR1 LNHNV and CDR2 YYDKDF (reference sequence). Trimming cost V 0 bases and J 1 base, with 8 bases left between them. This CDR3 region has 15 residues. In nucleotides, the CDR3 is TGTGCCACCAGCAGAGATCTCCTACGCACAGATACGCAGTATTTT. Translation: CATSRDLLRTDTQYF.

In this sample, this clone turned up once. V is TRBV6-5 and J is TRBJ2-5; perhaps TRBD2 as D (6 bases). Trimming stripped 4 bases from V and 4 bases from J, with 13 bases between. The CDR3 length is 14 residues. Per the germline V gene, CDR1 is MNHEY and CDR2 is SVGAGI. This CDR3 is CASSSTGARETQYF. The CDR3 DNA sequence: TGTGCCAGCAGTTCTACGGGAGCTCGAGAGACCCAGTACTTC.

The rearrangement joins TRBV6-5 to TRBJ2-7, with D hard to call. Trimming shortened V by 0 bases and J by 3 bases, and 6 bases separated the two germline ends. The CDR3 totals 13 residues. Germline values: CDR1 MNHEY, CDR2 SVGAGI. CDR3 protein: CASSYSSFYEQYF. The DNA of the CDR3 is TGTGCCAGCAGTTACTCGTCATTCTACGAGCAGTACTTC.

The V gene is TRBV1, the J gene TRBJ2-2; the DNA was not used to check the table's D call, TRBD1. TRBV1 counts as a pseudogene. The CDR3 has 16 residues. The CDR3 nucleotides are TGCACCAGCAGCCTCTCCGGGACACTCAACACCGGGGAGCTGTTTTTT. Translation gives CTSSLSGTLNTGELFF.

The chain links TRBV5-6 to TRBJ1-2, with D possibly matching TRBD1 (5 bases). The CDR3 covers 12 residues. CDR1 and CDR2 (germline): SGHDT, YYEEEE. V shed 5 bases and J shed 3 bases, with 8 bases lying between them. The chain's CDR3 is CASSPGHYGYTF. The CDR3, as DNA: TGTGCCAGCAGTCCAGGGCACTATGGCTACACCTTC.

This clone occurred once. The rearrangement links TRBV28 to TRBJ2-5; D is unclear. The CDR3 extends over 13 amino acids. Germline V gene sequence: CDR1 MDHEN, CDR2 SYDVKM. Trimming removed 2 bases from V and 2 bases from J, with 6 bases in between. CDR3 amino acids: CASSLKQQETQYF. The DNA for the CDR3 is TGTGCCAGCAGTTTAAAACAGCAAGAGACCCAGTACTTC. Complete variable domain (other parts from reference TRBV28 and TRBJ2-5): DVKVTQSSRYLVKRTGEKVFLECVQDMDHENMFWYRQDPGLGLRLIYFSYDVKMKEKGDIPEGYSVSREKKERFSLILESASTNQTSMYLCASSLKQQETQYFGPGTRLLVL.

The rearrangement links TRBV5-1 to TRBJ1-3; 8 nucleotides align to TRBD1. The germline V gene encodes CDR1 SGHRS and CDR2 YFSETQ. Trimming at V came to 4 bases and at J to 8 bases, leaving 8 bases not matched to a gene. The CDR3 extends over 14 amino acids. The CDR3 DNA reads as TGCGCCAGCAGCCCGCGGACAGGGCAAGACACCATATATTTT. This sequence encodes CASSPRTGQDTIYF.

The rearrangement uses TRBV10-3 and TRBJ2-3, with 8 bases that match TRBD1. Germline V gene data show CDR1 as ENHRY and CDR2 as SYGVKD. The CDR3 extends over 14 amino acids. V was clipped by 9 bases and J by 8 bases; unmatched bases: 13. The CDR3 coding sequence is TGTGCCATAAGGACAGGGTCGAATTTCGGTACGCAGTATTTT. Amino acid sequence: CAIRTGSNFGTQYF.

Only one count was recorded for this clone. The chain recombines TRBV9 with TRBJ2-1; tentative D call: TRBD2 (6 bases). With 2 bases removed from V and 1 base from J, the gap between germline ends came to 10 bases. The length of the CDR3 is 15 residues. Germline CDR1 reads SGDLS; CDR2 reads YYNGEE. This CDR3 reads CASSVGSLSYNEQFF. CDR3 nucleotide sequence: TGTGCCAGCAGCGTCGGGAGTTTATCCTACAATGAGCAGTTCTTC.

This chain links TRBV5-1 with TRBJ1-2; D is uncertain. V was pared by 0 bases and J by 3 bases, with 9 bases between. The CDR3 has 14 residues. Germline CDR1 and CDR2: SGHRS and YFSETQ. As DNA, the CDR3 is TGCGCCAGCAGCTTGGCCGGGAGCGACTATGGCTACACCTTC. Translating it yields CASSLAGSDYGYTF.

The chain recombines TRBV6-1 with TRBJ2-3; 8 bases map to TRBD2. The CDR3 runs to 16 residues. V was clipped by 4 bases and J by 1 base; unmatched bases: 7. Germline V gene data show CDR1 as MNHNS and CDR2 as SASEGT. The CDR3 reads CASSAFRRGGTDTQYF. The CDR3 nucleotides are TGTGCCAGCAGTGCGTTTAGGCGGGGGGGCACAGATACGCAGTATTTT.

In DNA, the CDR3 is TGTGCCAGCACCCTGTCCGGGACAGGGCTCTATCGGCAGCCCCAGCATTTT. It encodes CASTLSGTGLYRQPQHF. V is TRBV28 and J is TRBJ1-5; 9 nucleotides line up with TRBD1. Germline values: CDR1 MDHEN, CDR2 SYDVKM. Trimming cost V 7 bases and J 7 bases; bases outside gene matches: 17. This CDR3 spans 17 amino acids.

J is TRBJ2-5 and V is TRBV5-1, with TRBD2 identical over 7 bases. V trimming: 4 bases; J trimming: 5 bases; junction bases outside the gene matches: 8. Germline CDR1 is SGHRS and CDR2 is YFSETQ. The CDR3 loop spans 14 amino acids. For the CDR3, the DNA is TGCGCCAGCAGCCCCCGGACTAGTGATGAGACCCAGTACTTC. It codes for CASSPRTSDETQYF.

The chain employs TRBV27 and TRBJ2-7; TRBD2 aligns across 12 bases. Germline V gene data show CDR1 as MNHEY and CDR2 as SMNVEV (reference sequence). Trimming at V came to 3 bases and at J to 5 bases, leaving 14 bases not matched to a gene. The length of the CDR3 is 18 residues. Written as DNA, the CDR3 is TGTGCCAGCAGTTTTTGGCCTAGCGGGAGGGCCCCCATGAACGAGCAGTACTTC. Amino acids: CASSFWPSGRAPMNEQYF.

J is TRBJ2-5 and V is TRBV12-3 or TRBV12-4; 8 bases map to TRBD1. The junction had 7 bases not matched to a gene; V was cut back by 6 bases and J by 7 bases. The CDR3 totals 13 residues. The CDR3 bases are TGTGCCAGCAGCCTTGACAGGGGTTGGACCCAGTACTTC. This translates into CASSLDRGWTQYF.

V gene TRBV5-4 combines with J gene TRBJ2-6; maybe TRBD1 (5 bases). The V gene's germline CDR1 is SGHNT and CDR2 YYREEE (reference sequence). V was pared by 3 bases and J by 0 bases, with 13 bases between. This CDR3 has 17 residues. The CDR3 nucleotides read TGTGCCAGCAGCTACCAGGGTATAAGCTCTGGGGCCAACGTCCTGACTTTC. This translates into CASSYQGISSGANVLTF.

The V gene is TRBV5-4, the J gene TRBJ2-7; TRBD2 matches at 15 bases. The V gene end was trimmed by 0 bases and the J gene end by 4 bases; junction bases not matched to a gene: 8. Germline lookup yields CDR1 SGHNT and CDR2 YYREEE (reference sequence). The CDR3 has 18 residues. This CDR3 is CASSLEEGLAGGPYEQYF. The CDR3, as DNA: TGTGCCAGCAGCTTGGAGGAAGGACTAGCGGGGGGGCCTTACGAGCAGTACTTC.

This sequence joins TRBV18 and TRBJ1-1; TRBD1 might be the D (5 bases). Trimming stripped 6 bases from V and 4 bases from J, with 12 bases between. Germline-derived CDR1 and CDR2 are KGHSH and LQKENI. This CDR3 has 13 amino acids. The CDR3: CASSQDSATEAFF. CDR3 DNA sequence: TGTGCCAGCTCTCAAGACAGTGCCACTGAAGCTTTCTTT.

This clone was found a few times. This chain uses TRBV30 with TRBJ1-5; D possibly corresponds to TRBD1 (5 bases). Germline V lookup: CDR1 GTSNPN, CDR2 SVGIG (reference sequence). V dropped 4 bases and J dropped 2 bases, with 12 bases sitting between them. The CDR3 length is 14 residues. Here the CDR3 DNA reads TGTGCCTGGATGGTTCGGGGGGGCAATCAGCCCCAGCATTTT. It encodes CAWMVRGGNQPQHF.

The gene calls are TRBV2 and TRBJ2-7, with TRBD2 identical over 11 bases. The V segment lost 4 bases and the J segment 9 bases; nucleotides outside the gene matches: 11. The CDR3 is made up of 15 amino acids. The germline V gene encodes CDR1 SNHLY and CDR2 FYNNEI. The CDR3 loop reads CASSGRGLAAAGQYF. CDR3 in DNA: TGTGCCAGCAGTGGTCGGGGACTAGCGGCAGCGGGGCAGTACTTC.

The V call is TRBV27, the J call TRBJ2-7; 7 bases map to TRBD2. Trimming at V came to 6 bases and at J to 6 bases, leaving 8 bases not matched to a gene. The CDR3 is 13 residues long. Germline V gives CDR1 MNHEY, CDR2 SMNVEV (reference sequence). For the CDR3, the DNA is TGTGCCAGCAGCCTCGGGGGGTACGGCGAGCAGTACTTC. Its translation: CASSLGGYGEQYF.

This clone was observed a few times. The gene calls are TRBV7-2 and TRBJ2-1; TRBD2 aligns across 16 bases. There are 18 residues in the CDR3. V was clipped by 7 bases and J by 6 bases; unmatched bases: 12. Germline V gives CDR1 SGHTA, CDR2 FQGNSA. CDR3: CASTLGLAGGSTGNEQFF. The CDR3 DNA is TGTGCCAGCACCTTGGGACTAGCGGGGGGGTCAACGGGCAATGAGCAGTTCTTC.